The 13 T cell receptor beta chains given below trace back to one sample, sequenced in a study of type 1 regulatory T cells. No antigen is known for these receptors. TCRdb reprocessed the reads via MiXCR and lists one record per CDR3 protein. The table has about 62,000 distinct CDR3 sequences, approximately 60% seen once; the top ten hold 1.5% to 2%. Material for sequencing was cultured non-Tr1 T cells, either the whole culture or a sorted T cell fraction (not recorded which). These receptor sequences come from a human donor in good health.

The genes are TRBV20-1 and TRBJ2-7; unclear D gene. The CDR3 has 15 residues. Trimming stripped 0 bases from V and 6 bases from J, with 18 bases between. The germline V gene has CDR1 DFQATT and CDR2 SNEGSKA (reference sequence). CDR3 loop: CSARDQMGGEAEQYF. In nucleotides, the CDR3 is TGCAGTGCTAGAGATCAAATGGGTGGAGAGGCCGAGCAGTACTTC.

The chain links TRBV4-1 to TRBJ2-6, with 9 bases matching TRBD1. Per the germline V gene, CDR1 is MGHRA and CDR2 is YSYEKL. The length of the CDR3 is 17 residues. With V trimmed by 5 bases and J by 3 bases, 8 bases remained unmatched. CDR3 protein: CASSARQGGGGANVLTF. The CDR3 DNA sequence: TGCGCCAGCAGCGCCAGACAGGGGGGCGGTGGGGCCAACGTCCTGACTTTC.

The CDR3 loop reads CASSQAGGETQYF. The CDR3 DNA sequence: TGCGCCAGCAGCCAAGCAGGGGGAGAGACCCAGTACTTC. The chain couples TRBV4-3 to TRBJ2-5, with TRBD1 matching 7 bases. The CDR3 spans 13 residues. Per the germline V gene, CDR1 is LGHNA and CDR2 is YSLEER. V trimming: 1 base; J trimming: 4 bases; junction bases outside the gene matches: 0.

The chain employs TRBV29-1 and TRBJ2-7; D is uncertain. In germline, CDR1 is SQVTM, CDR2 ANQGSEA. Trimming stripped 1 base from V and 0 bases from J, with 4 bases between. This CDR3 is 12 amino acids long. The CDR3 DNA reads as TGCAGCGTTGAAGGCCTCTCCTACGAGCAGTACTTC. Translated: CSVEGLSYEQYF.

The genes are TRBV28 and TRBJ2-4; 7 bases are a match to TRBD2. The germline V gene encodes CDR1 MDHEN and CDR2 SYDVKM. The CDR3 extends over 12 amino acids. The trim removed 5 bases at V and 8 bases at J, leaving 3 bases unmatched. CDR3: CASSGEGDIQYF. The CDR3 nucleotides read TGTGCCAGCAGTGGGGAGGGAGACATTCAGTACTTC.

The J gene is TRBJ2-1, the V gene TRBV5-1, with 10 positions matching TRBD2. J lost 9 bases, V lost 4 bases, and 16 bases had no gene match. CDR3 size: 17 residues. CDR1 is SGHRS, CDR2 YFSETQ, per germline. The CDR3 nucleotides are TGCGCCAGCAGCCCCCCCCTACTAAGCGGGAGGGCATCTGAGCAGTTCTTC. Amino acids: CASSPPLLSGRASEQFF.

The gene calls are TRBV5-1 and TRBJ2-3, with 11 bases fitting TRBD2. Germline assignment: CDR1 SGHRS and CDR2 YFSETQ. V was clipped by 6 bases and J by 1 base; unmatched bases: 7. This CDR3 contains 16 residues. The CDR3 loop is CASMTSGTAGTDTQYF. The CDR3 coding sequence is TGCGCCAGCATGACTAGCGGGACCGCCGGCACAGATACGCAGTATTTT.

The CDR3 coding sequence is TGTGCCAGCAGCCCTACGACAGGGGGCACAGATACGCAGTATTTT. It encodes CASSPTTGGTDTQYF. The chain has TRBV5-4 and TRBJ2-3; 8 bases line up with TRBD1. The germline V gene has CDR1 SGHNT and CDR2 YYREEE (reference sequence). V dropped 4 bases and J dropped 1; count of bases not matched to a gene: 5. The CDR3 sequence is 15 residues long.

The chain uses TRBV20-1 and TRBJ2-2; 8 bases match TRBD2. CDR3 size: 14 residues. Germline lookup yields CDR1 DFQATT and CDR2 SNEGSKA (reference sequence). V shed 7 bases, J shed 3 bases, and the junction held 7 bases outside the gene matches. CDR3 sequence: CSVQAGVDTGELFF. DNA for the CDR3: TGCAGTGTTCAAGCGGGAGTGGACACCGGGGAGCTGTTTTTT.

This clonotype was observed a few times. The J gene is TRBJ2-3, the V gene TRBV20-1; TRBD1 might be the D (6 bases). The CDR3 consists of 14 residues. The germline V gene has CDR1 DFQATT and CDR2 SNEGSKA (reference sequence). Trimming took off 2 bases at V and 2 bases at J, with 11 bases between the two ends. In DNA form, the CDR3 reads TGCAGTGCTAGAAAAGGGGGAAACACAGATACGCAGTATTTT. The encoded protein is CSARKGGNTDTQYF.

This clonotype was found many times. The rearrangement links TRBV12-3 or TRBV12-4 to TRBJ1-2; no firm D call. Between the trimmed V and J ends, which lost 8 bases and 4 bases, there was a span of 8 bases. CDR3 length equals 11 residues. The CDR3 region is CASGYSYGYTF. CDR3 DNA: TGTGCCAGCGGGTACAGCTATGGCTACACCTTC.

This chain joins TRBV11-2 and TRBJ2-7; 10 positions match TRBD1. Looked up from germline, CDR1 is SGHAT and CDR2 is FQNNGV. The V and J ends lost 5 bases and 6 bases, in that order; junction bases with no gene match: 16. The CDR3 is made up of 17 amino acids. The CDR3 reads CASSMTRDRGVRAEQYF. DNA of the CDR3: TGTGCCAGCAGCATGACCAGGGACAGGGGTGTGAGGGCCGAGCAGTACTTC.

This clonotype was found a few times. V usage is TRBV10-3 and J usage is TRBJ2-1; 10 bases are shared with TRBD1. The germline V gene encodes CDR1 ENHRY and CDR2 SYGVKD. After removal of 3 bases from V and 9 bases from J, the junction contained 5 bases not matched to a gene. The CDR3 loop spans 14 amino acids. This chain's CDR3 is CAISDRTGGLEQFF. CDR3 DNA sequence: TGTGCCATCAGTGATCGGACAGGGGGACTTGAGCAGTTCTTC.